This TCR beta chain was obtained from a study of shared clonotypes between healthy human individuals. Study observations and caveats: In general, naive subsets displayed greater estimated richness than memory subsets did.

Naive CD8 cells were CD45RO-negative, positively selected for CCR7, excluding terminally differentiated effector memory CD45RA+ cells. Comment on this clone: The antigen remains unidentified.

Original data processing: ImmunoSEQ gave junction-only sequences without quality scores, so filtering differed. Sequencing was performed with immunoSEQ multiplex PCR; in TCRdb, only in-frame clones are kept and a portion is missing. V, J and clone size were drawn from that table, and D and trimming were deduced from the DNA. The table records 2 million to 2.5 million clones, more than 85% of them present only once. The CDR3 runs to 15 residues. The ends were cut back, 0 bases at V and 7 bases at J, with 15 bases in the middle. Germline lookup yields CDR1 PRHDT and CDR2 FYEKMQ (reference sequence). The sample consisted of naive CD8+ T cells from PBMCs. This clonotype originated in a man younger than 35 in good health. Some clones in this sample may be carry-over from other donors' samples. This chain links TRBV13 with TRBJ1-2, with unresolved D. The CDR3: CASSLGRGSSAGYTF. The CDR3, as DNA: TGTGCCAGCAGCTTAGGCAGAGGCAGCTCAGCTGGCTACACCTTC.